This T cell receptor (beta chain) stems from a study of human T cells and chemical hapten exposure. Study-wide background: An area of 2 cm by approximately 2 cm on upper inner arm skin received 2% DPC for sensitization. It was small differences in pooled library volume that mainly caused per-sample TCR yields to vary.

Time point specified: patch test 3, about 24 weeks after DPC sensitization. As for treatment: therapeutic diphenylcyclopropenone sensitization with weekly scalp DPC. It was the library that attached unique molecular identifiers to individual cDNA molecules. TCRdb fed the RACE reads into MiXCR, producing one record per CDR3 protein. In the table there are about 82,000 distinct CDR3 sequences, 10% to 11% of which are singletons. Concerning this clonotype: Its cognate antigen is unknown.

The V gene's germline CDR1 is SGHTA and CDR2 FQGTGA. The ends were cut back, 3 bases at V and 1 base at J, with 9 bases in the middle. The CDR3 is 14 amino acids. Study findings and constraints: Controls formed significantly fewer large CDR3 similarity clusters than expanded TCRs did.

The chain combines TRBV7-3 with TRBJ2-5, with D possibly TRBD2 on 6 matching bases. The receptor's source is a woman aged 45-59 years with alopecia areata. Some clones in this sample may be carry-over from other donors' samples. This specimen consisted of whole blood, obtained in connection with sensitization to the hapten diphenylcyclopropenone (DPC). CDR3 sequence: CASSLGGSQETQYF. In DNA form, the CDR3 reads TGTGCCAGCAGCTTGGGGGGAAGCCAAGAGACCCAGTACTTC.